This T cell receptor (beta chain) was found in a study of cytomegalovirus exposure and HLA in healthy donors. Study-level findings and limits: Among TCR beta chains of equal frequency, HLA-associated ones were more clonally expanded in a later analysis. CMV serostatus was the only recorded immune exposure for donors. Rates of TCR association differed by HLA locus in a later analysis, with DRB1 highest and HLA-C lowest.

A note on this clone: Its antigen is unknown.

A multiplex PCR was run with 60 Vbeta primers and 13 Jbeta primers. Authors' data handling: Per a later analysis, the number of unique TCR beta chains was approximately 73 million, of which some 9.9 million were shared. Data came from immunoSEQ multiplex PCR; TCRdb stores just in-frame clones and leaves some out. V and J calls plus clone size are reproduced from that table; the DNA served to infer D and trimming. The data show some 89,000 clones, roughly 85% seen once. The sequencing input was PBMCs. The TCR sequence derives from a man between 40 and 49 years old in good health and CMV-seropositive.

In nucleotides, the CDR3 is TGTGCCAGCAGCGAACATACAGGGGGCTTAGCCGGGGAGCTGTTTTTT. The encoded protein is CASSEHTGGLAGELFF. The chain combines TRBV9 with TRBJ2-2; TRBD1 matches 9 bases. This CDR3 comprises 16 residues. Looked up from germline, CDR1 is SGDLS and CDR2 is YYNGEE. Losses at the gene ends were 3 bases for V and 6 bases for J; bases not matched to a gene: 9.